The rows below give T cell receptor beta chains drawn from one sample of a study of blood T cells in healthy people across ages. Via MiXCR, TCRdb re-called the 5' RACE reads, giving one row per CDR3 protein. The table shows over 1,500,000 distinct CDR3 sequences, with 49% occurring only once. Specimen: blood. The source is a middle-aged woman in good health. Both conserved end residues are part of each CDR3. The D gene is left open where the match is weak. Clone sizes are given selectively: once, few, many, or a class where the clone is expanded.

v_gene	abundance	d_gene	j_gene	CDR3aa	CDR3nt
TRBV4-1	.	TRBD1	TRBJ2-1	CASSLPRTGGAAQFF	TGCGCCAGCAGCTTACCCCGGACAGGGGGTGCTGCGCAGTTCTTC
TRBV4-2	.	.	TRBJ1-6	CASSRNQGRSYNSPLHF	TGTGCCAGCAGCCGTAATCAGGGGCGCTCCTATAATTCACCCCTCCACTTT
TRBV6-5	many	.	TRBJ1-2	CASSPGRIYGYTF	TGTGCCAGCAGTCCGGGACGGATTTATGGCTACACCTTC
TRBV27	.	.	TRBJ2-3	CAGSLEGRTDTQYF	TGTGCCGGCAGTTTAGAGGGCCGCACAGATACGCAGTATTTT
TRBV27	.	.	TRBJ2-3	CASSYSAGARTDTQYF	TGTGCCAGCAGTTACAGCGCGGGGGCCCGCACAGATACGCAGTATTTT
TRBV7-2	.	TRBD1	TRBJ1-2	CACQGADYGYTF	TGTGCTTGCCAGGGGGCAGACTATGGCTACACCTTC
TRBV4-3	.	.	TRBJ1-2	CASSQEGRDDYGYTF	TGCGCCAGCAGCCAAGAGGGGAGGGACGACTATGGCTACACCTTC
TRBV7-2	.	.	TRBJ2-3	CASSLSGLRVDAQYF	TGTGCCAGCAGCTTATCGGGGTTGCGGGTAGACGCGCAGTATTTT
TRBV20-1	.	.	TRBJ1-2	CSARIKDGYTF	TGCAGTGCTAGAATTAAGGATGGCTACACCTTC
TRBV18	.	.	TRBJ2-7	CASSPGTPTSYEQYF	TGTGCCAGCTCACCTGGGACCCCGACCTCCTACGAGCAGTACTTC
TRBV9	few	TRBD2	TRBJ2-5	CASSVAHSGGTQETQYF	TGTGCCAGCAGCGTAGCCCATAGCGGGGGGACCCAAGAGACCCAGTACTTC
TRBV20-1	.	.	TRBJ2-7	CSARTLGESYNEQYF	TGCAGTGCTAGAACCCTGGGCGAGTCCTACAATGAGCAGTACTTC
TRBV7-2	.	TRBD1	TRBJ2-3	CASSAFLRDRGTDTQYF	TGTGCCAGCAGCGCCTTCCTCCGGGACAGGGGAACAGATACGCAGTATTTT
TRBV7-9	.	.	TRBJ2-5	CASSLDGLRYQETQYF	TGTGCCAGCAGCTTAGACGGACTGCGGTACCAAGAGACCCAGTACTTC
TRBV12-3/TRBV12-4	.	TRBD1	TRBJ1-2	CASSLGGQGGHYGYTF	TGTGCCAGCAGTTTAGGAGGCCAGGGGGGGCACTATGGCTACACCTTC
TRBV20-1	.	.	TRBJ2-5	CSATAGTTGETQYF	TGCAGTGCTACTGCCGGGACCACTGGGGAGACCCAGTACTTC
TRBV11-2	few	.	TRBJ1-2	CASSTQGSVYGYTF	TGTGCCAGCAGTACGCAGGGTTCGGTCTATGGCTACACCTTC
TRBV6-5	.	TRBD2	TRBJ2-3	CASTEVGGGTDTQYF	TGTGCCAGCACGGAAGTCGGGGGGGGCACAGATACGCAGTATTTT
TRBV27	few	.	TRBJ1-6	CASSLSTQGWDNSPLHF	TGTGCCAGCAGTTTAAGCACACAAGGTTGGGATAATTCACCCCTCCACTTT
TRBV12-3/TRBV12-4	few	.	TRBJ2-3	CASSPAAPSTDTQYF	TGTGCCAGCAGTCCCGCAGCTCCCAGCACAGATACGCAGTATTTT
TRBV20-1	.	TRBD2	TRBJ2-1	CSATSLAGGNNEQFF	TGCAGTGCCACTTCCTTAGCGGGGGGAAACAATGAGCAGTTCTTC
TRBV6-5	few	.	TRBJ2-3	CASSQQGAITDTQYF	TGTGCCAGCAGCCAACAGGGAGCAATCACAGATACGCAGTATTTT
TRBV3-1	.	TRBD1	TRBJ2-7	CASSQEQGAVYEQYF	TGTGCCAGCAGCCAAGAGCAGGGGGCGGTCTACGAGCAGTACTTC
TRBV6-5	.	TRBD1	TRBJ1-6	CATTGTGRSPLHF	TGTGCCACCACCGGGACAGGGCGGTCACCCCTCCACTTT
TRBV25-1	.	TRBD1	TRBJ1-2	CASRPGQGAFHGYTF	TGTGCCAGCAGACCCGGACAGGGGGCGTTCCATGGCTACACCTTC
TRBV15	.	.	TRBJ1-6	CATSRDAAGGSRTSYNSPLHF	TGTGCCACCAGCAGAGATGCCGCGGGGGGGTCCAGGACCTCCTATAATTCACCCCTCCACTTT
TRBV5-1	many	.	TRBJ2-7	CASSLAGVNEQYF	TGCGCCAGCAGCCTGGCAGGGGTGAACGAGCAGTACTTC
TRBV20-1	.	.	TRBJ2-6	CSAPYPGANVLTF	TGCAGTGCCCCATACCCTGGGGCCAACGTCCTGACTTTC
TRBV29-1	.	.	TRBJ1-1	CSVEGRATGEAFF	TGCAGCGTTGAGGGACGAGCTACCGGTGAAGCTTTCTTT
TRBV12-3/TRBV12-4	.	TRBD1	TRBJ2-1	CASRDEGAAYNEQFF	TGTGCCAGCAGAGATGAGGGGGCCGCGTACAATGAGCAGTTCTTC
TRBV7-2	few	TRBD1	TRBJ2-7	CASSLEGTGRYEQYF	TGTGCCAGCAGCTTAGAAGGGACAGGGCGCTACGAGCAGTACTTC
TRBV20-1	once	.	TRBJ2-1	CSAEEYRETQFF	TGCAGTGCCGAGGAGTATCGAGAGACCCAGTTCTTC
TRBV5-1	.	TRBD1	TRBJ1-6	CASSFVSGQGNSPLHF	TGCGCCAGCAGCTTCGTATCAGGACAGGGTAATTCACCCCTCCACTTT
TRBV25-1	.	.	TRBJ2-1	CASSVVGAEQFF	TGTGCCAGCAGTGTAGTAGGGGCCGAGCAGTTCTTC
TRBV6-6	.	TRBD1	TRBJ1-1	CASSRGQGASTEAFF	TGTGCCAGCAGTCGGGGTCAGGGGGCATCAACTGAAGCTTTCTTT
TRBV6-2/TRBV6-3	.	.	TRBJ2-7	CASRGWDPTYEQYF	TGTGCCAGCCGCGGTTGGGACCCCACCTACGAGCAGTACTTC